This TCR beta chain was profiled in a study of blood T cell repertoires in COVID-19. As for the study in general: PBMCs, B-cell-depleted T cells, or T cells were the source of the cDNA or gDNA that made up the material.

The J segment lost 6 bases and the V segment lost 4 bases, leaving 4 bases of the junction unmatched. Germline assignment: CDR1 MNHNS and CDR2 SASEGT. This CDR3 has 14 residues. The data were produced by immunoSEQ multiplex PCR, yet TCRdb's version contains in-frame clones alone and is incomplete. The sample consists of 200,000 to 250,000 clones, almost 85% of them appearing once. This clonotype was sampled from a woman in her thirties or forties with acute or convalescent COVID-19. What was sequenced was peripheral blood. The chain is built from TRBV6-1 and TRBJ2-3; 10 bases align to TRBD2. The CDR3 DNA reads TGTGCCAGCAGTGGAGCGGGGGGGCACGATACGCAGTATTTT. It is translated as CASSGAGGHDTQYF.